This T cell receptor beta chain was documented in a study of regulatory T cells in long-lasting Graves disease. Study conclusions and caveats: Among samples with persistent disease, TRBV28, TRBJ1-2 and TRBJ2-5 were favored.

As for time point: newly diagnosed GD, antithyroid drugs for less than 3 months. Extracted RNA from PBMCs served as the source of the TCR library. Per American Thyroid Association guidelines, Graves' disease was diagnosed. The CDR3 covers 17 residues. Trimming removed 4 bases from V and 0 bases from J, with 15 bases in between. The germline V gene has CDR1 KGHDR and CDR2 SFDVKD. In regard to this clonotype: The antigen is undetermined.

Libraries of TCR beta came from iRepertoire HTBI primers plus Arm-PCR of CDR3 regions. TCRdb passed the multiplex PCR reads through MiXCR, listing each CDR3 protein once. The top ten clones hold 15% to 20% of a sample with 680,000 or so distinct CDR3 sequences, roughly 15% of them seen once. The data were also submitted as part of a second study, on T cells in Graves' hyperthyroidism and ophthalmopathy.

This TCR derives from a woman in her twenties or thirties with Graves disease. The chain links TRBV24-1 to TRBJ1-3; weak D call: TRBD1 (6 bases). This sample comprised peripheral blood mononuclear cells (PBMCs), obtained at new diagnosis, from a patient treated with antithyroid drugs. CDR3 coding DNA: TGTGCCACCAGTGAGTTCGGACAGCGGTACTCTGGAAACACCATATATTTT. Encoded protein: CATSEFGQRYSGNTIYF.